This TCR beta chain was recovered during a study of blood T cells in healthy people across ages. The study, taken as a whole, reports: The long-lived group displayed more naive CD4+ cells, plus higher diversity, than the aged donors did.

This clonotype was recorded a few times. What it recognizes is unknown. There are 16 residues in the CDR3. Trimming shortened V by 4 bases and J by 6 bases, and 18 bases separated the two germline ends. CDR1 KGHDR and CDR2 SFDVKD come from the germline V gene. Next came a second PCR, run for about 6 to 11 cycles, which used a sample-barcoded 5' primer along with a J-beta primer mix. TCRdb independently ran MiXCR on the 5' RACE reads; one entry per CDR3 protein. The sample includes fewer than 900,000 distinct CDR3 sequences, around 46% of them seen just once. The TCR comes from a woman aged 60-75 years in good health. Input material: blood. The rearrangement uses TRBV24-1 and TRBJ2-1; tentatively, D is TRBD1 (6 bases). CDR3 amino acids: CATSDVGAGQSNEQFF. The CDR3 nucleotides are TGTGCCACCAGTGACGTCGGCGCCGGACAGTCCAATGAGCAGTTCTTC.